This passage covers 3 T cell receptor beta chains from one sample sequenced in a study of T cells in Graves' hyperthyroidism and ophthalmopathy. Researchers amplified the TCR beta CDR3 regions from RNA transcripts. The HTBI primer set served for first-round RT-PCR of the TCR CDR3. TCRdb passed the multiplex PCR reads through MiXCR, listing each CDR3 protein once. The repertoire consists of fewer than 250,000 distinct CDR3 sequences, with around 25% occurring once and the leading ten covering under 40%. Sample: blood. The receptors stem from a woman between 40 and 50 years old with Graves' ophthalmopathy.

This clonotype has a count of ten or more. The rearrangement uses TRBV10-3 and TRBJ1-1, with unresolved D. This CDR3 contains 12 residues. Germline assignment: CDR1 ENHRY and CDR2 SYGVKD. V gave up 0 bases and J gave up 7 bases, with 6 bases separating them. Here the CDR3 reads CAISESGIEAFF. The CDR3 nucleotides are TGTGCCATCAGTGAGTCGGGTATTGAAGCTTTCTTT.

In this sample, this clonotype turned up many times. This chain uses TRBV6-1 with TRBJ1-1; 8 bases are a match to TRBD1. This CDR3 region has 13 residues. The germline CDR1 and CDR2 sequences are MNHNS and SASEGT. Trimming cost V 7 bases and J 0 bases; bases outside gene matches: 1. The CDR3 loop is CASNRGMNTEAFF. CDR3 bases: TGTGCCAGCAACAGGGGGATGAACACTGAAGCTTTCTTT.

The chain links TRBV5-1 to TRBJ1-1; D is possibly TRBD1 (5 bases). CDR1 is SGHRS and CDR2 is YFSETQ in the germline V gene. The CDR3 contains 14 residues. V lost 5 bases, J lost 3 bases, and 14 bases lay in between. Here the CDR3 DNA reads TGCGCCAGCAGTGCGGCGGGGGGGGACACTGAAGCTTTCTTT. It specifies CASSAAGGDTEAFF.